This TCR beta chain was identified during a study of beta chain features in type 1 diabetes. CDR3 size: 16 residues. V gave up 6 bases and J gave up 4 bases; unmatched junction bases: 9. Germline V gene data show CDR1 as SGHRS and CDR2 as YFSETQ. This clone was observed a few times. What it recognizes is unknown. All of the isolated RNA was reverse transcribed, so expressed TCRB transcripts were sequenced. TCRdb's table, derived via immunoSEQ multiplex PCR, lists solely in-frame clones and lacks some. Seen here are more than 300,000 clones, roughly an eighth observed once, and the top ten hold approximately 0.015%. Points from the study as a whole: Cells expressing TCR highly could be over-represented by cDNA sequencing. Diminished insertions and augmented deletions at VDJ junctions characterized type 1 diabetes patients. The question of HLA type influencing TCRB rearrangement was one that remained unresolved here. PCR might pick shorter templates more often, in the same way for patients and controls.

Input material: naive CD4+ T cells from blood. The rearrangement joins TRBV5-1 to TRBJ2-3; TRBD2 matches at 12 bases. The TCR originated in a man between 18 and 29 years old in good health. The DNA for the CDR3 is TGCGCCAGCACCTCACAGACTAGCGGGAGTTCAGATACGCAGTATTTT. Translated: CASTSQTSGSSDTQYF. Supplemented by reference TRBV5-1 and TRBJ2-3, the full variable domain reads KAGVTQTPRYLIKTRGQQVTLSCSPISGHRSVSWYQQTPGQGLQFLFEYFSETQRNKGNFPGRFSGRQFSNSRSEMNVSTLELGDSALYLCASTSQTSGSSDTQYFGPGTRLTVL.